This TCR beta chain was sequenced during a study of CD8 T cells in cerebrospinal fluid in Alzheimer's disease. Reprocessing the 10x single-cell sequencing reads, TCRdb reports a single entry for every CDR3 protein and omits DNA. The repertoire table contains around 1,100 distinct CDR3 sequences. CDR3 length equals 14 residues. Germline CDR1 reads DFQATT; CDR2 reads SNEGSKA (reference sequence). Considering frequency, this clonotype is medium-sized. Sequencing was performed on cerebrospinal fluid. The receptor comes from a human donor in good health. This chain uses TRBV20-1 with TRBJ1-2; the TRBD1 assignment by TCRdb is unverifiable without DNA. CDR3 sequence: CSANEDSSNYGYTF.